The text below deals with one T cell receptor (beta chain). Its antigen is currently unknown. Clones were sequenced by immunoSEQ multiplex PCR, and TCRdb holds only the in-frame ones, with some missing. The table records under 35,000 clones, roughly 95% of them present only once. The data belong to a study of T cells in tuberculosis. In the study overall: The T cells targeted glucose monomycolate, a mycobacterial lipid, via CD1B.

Study-wide results and caveats: Classification accuracy was 87% (AUROC 0.85 to 0.95) with the GMM-specific repertoire. The TCR-beta difference was not significant; alpha differences partly reflected length.

Each clinical donor contributed on average roughly 100,000 T cells from unsorted cryopreserved PBMC. V was trimmed by 2 bases and J by 6 bases, leaving 13 bases between them. Germline V CDR1 and CDR2: MRHNA, SNTAGT. CDR3 length: 14 residues. This sequence was found in a donor aged 10-29 years with latent tuberculosis or without tuberculosis infection. The sequenced material came from PBMCs. The rearrangement joins TRBV6-4 to TRBJ1-1, with D perhaps matching TRBD1 (5 bases). In DNA, the CDR3 is TGTGCCAGCAGTGACACTCCAGGGAAGGCTGAAGCTTTCTTT. It encodes CASSDTPGKAEAFF.